Each of the 20 T cell receptor beta chains below was sequenced from the same sample in a study of T cell responses to AZD1222 COVID-19 vaccine. Repertoires were generated with immunoSEQ multiplex PCR, while TCRdb's copy carries only in-frame clones and drops some. This table holds some 150,000 clones, 90% found once. The source material was peripheral blood, sampled 28 days after the second AZD1222 dose. These receptors were taken from an adult who received the AZD1222 COVID-19 vaccine.

This clone was observed a single time. V usage is TRBV6-1 and J usage is TRBJ1-1; D possibly corresponds to TRBD1 (5 bases). Germline assignment: CDR1 MNHNS and CDR2 SASEGT. CDR3 length: 15 residues. V was shortened by 2 bases and J by 0 bases, with 10 bases between the two germline ends. For the CDR3, the DNA is TGTGCCAGCAGTGAACACTGGGGCATGAACACTGAAGCTTTCTTT. Translated, it gives CASSEHWGMNTEAFF.

The chain combines TRBV5-8 with TRBJ2-7; D is possibly TRBD1 (5 bases). The CDR3 is 15 amino acids. V lost 0 bases to trimming and J lost 3 bases, with 13 bases between them. CDR1 is SGHTS and CDR2 is YDEGEE in the germline V gene. Here the CDR3 DNA reads TGTGCCAGCAGCTTGGCCGCAGGGCTCCGCTACGAGCAGTACTTC. Translation: CASSLAAGLRYEQYF.

The CDR3 protein is CASSQASGQSYEQYF. CDR3 in DNA: TGCGCCAGCAGCCAAGCCTCGGGACAGAGCTACGAGCAGTACTTC. V gene TRBV4-1 combines with J gene TRBJ2-7; 7 bases agree with TRBD1. The germline gives CDR1 MGHRA, CDR2 YSYEKL. V trimming: 1 base; J trimming: 3 bases; junction bases outside the gene matches: 6. The CDR3 sequence is 15 residues long.

The chain couples TRBV19 to TRBJ2-1; 14 positions match TRBD2. Germline lookup yields CDR1 LNHDA and CDR2 SQIVND (reference sequence). V gave up 4 bases and J gave up 7 bases; unmatched junction bases: 3. The CDR3 is made up of 15 amino acids. Here the CDR3 reads CASSRGLAGENEQFF. CDR3 DNA sequence: TGTGCCAGTAGTAGGGGACTAGCGGGAGAGAATGAGCAGTTCTTC.

V and J are TRBV27 and TRBJ1-6; D gene ambiguous. CDR1 is MNHEY, CDR2 SMNVEV, per germline (reference sequence). This CDR3 spans 18 amino acids. V was trimmed by 2 bases and J by 2 bases, leaving 16 bases between them. The CDR3 protein is CASSLTSLGGAYNSPLHF. CDR3 DNA: TGTGCCAGCAGTTTAACTTCCCTAGGAGGCGCCTATAATTCACCCCTCCACTTT.

This chain uses TRBV27 with TRBJ1-4; D is perhaps TRBD1 (5 bases). CDR1 and CDR2 (germline): MNHEY, SMNVEV (reference sequence). The CDR3 covers 13 residues. V lost 4 bases and J 6 bases, leaving 9 bases between the germline ends. CDR3 DNA: TGTGCCAGCAGTTCTCGCAGGGATGAAAAACTGTTTTTT. It is translated as CASSSRRDEKLFF.

This clone was picked up a small number of times. The V call is TRBV12-3 or TRBV12-4, the J call TRBJ1-1; D possibly corresponds to TRBD1 (6 bases). The V and J ends lost 6 bases and 8 bases respectively, with 10 bases between them. CDR3 length: 11 amino acids. For the CDR3, the DNA is TGTGCCAGCAGACAAAGGGGGGAAGCTTTCTTT. Its protein is CASRQRGEAFF.

This clone was seen once. This chain uses TRBV19 with TRBJ1-1; D is undetermined. The V end was cut by 3 bases, the J end by 0 bases, with 11 bases between. Germline V gene sequence: CDR1 LNHDA, CDR2 SQIVND (reference sequence). The CDR3 runs 15 residues. In nucleotides, the CDR3 is TGTGCCAGTAGTATTGTCAACAGCATGAACACTGAAGCTTTCTTT. Translated: CASSIVNSMNTEAFF. Combining the CDR3 with reference TRBV19 and TRBJ1-1 gives the whole variable domain DGGITQSPKYLFRKEGQNVTLSCEQNLNHDAMYWYRQDPGQGLRLIYYSQIVNDFQKGDIAEGYSVSREKKESFPLTVTSAQKNPTAFYLCASSIVNSMNTEAFFGQGTRLTVV.

This rearrangement joins TRBV18 to TRBJ2-2; the D gene is possibly TRBD1 (6 bases). Germline V gene lookup returns CDR1 KGHSH and CDR2 LQKENI. V lost 3 bases to trimming and J lost 7 bases, with 15 bases between them. The CDR3 consists of 15 residues. CDR3 nucleotides: TGTGCCAGCTCACCTTACAGGGCCGAGGGCGGGGAGCTGTTTTTT. This translates into CASSPYRAEGGELFF.

The genes are TRBV28 and TRBJ1-5; no clear D. Per germline, CDR1 MDHEN and CDR2 SYDVKM. Trimming stripped 4 bases from V and 1 base from J, with 14 bases between. The CDR3 extends over 16 amino acids. The CDR3 loop reads CASSWSQDSSNQPQHF. The CDR3 coding sequence is TGTGCCAGCAGTTGGTCCCAGGATTCGAGCAATCAGCCCCAGCATTTT.

The gene calls are TRBV5-4 and TRBJ2-1; 11 bases are a match to TRBD2. Germline V lookup: CDR1 SGHNT, CDR2 YYREEE (reference sequence). The ends lost 4 bases at V and 15 bases at J; junction bases unmatched: 15. This CDR3 region has 15 residues. CDR3 in DNA: TGTGCCAGCAGCAGGGCGCTAGCGGGGGGCCTAGGCCTGTTCTTC. The encoded protein is CASSRALAGGLGLFF.

The chain carries TRBV5-4 and TRBJ1-2; TRBD1 agrees at 8 bases. Germline loops: CDR1 SGHNT, CDR2 YYREEE (reference sequence). There are 15 residues in the CDR3. V gave up 4 bases and J gave up 2 bases; unmatched junction bases: 7. The CDR3 DNA reads as TGTGCCAGCAGCCTAGGACAGGGAATAAACTATGGCTACACCTTC. It is translated as CASSLGQGINYGYTF.

The rearrangement links TRBV5-5 to TRBJ2-1, with 8 positions matching TRBD1. V shed 0 bases, J shed 4 bases, and the junction held 3 bases outside the gene matches. The length of the CDR3 is 15 residues. Germline CDR1 and CDR2: SGHKS and YYEKEE (reference sequence). The CDR3 region has the DNA TGTGCCAGCAGCTTGGGACAGGGGCCATACAATGAGCAGTTCTTC. It codes for CASSLGQGPYNEQFF.

The CDR3 sequence: CASSRGQGFQPQHF. CDR3 nucleotides: TGTGCCAGCAGCCGAGGACAAGGCTTCCAGCCCCAGCATTTT. The chain has TRBV7-8 and TRBJ1-5; weak D call: TRBD1 (5 bases). V lost 5 bases and J lost 7, with 15 bases in between. Germline CDR1 reads SGHVS; CDR2 reads FQNEAQ. This CDR3 is 14 amino acids long.

The V and J genes are TRBV27 and TRBJ1-5; D gene ambiguous. CDR3 length equals 13 residues. CDR1 and CDR2 from the germline V gene are MNHEY and SMNVEV (reference sequence). V gave up 4 bases and J gave up 6 bases, with 10 bases separating them. The CDR3 region has the DNA TGTGCCAGCAGTTCCCCTGGTGGTCAGCCCCAGCATTTT. This gives the protein CASSSPGGQPQHF.

The chain recombines TRBV30 with TRBJ2-1; 10 nucleotides match TRBD2. CDR3 length: 15 residues. Germline V gives CDR1 GTSNPN, CDR2 SVGIG (reference sequence). The V and J ends lost 0 bases and 10 bases, in that order; junction bases with no gene match: 9. DNA for the CDR3: TGTGCCTGGAGTGTACCCAGCGGGGGGGCCAAGGAGCAGTTCTTC. Translating it yields CAWSVPSGGAKEQFF.

The genes are TRBV4-1 and TRBJ1-4; TRBD1 matches 8 bases. CDR1 MGHRA and CDR2 YSYEKL come from the germline V gene. With V trimmed by 4 bases and J by 6 bases, 13 bases remained unmatched. The CDR3 has 17 residues. The CDR3: CASSPSIGGTGDEKLFF. DNA for the CDR3: TGCGCCAGCAGCCCCTCGATTGGTGGGACAGGAGATGAAAAACTGTTTTTT.

The chain combines TRBV19 with TRBJ2-1, with D perhaps matching TRBD1 (5 bases). Per the germline V gene, CDR1 is LNHDA and CDR2 is SQIVND (reference sequence). V was shortened by 1 base and J by 7 bases, with 11 bases between the two germline ends. The CDR3 consists of 14 residues. Here the CDR3 DNA reads TGTGCCAGTAGTATAGGGGGCGGATGGAATGAGCAGTTCTTC. Amino acid sequence: CASSIGGGWNEQFF.

The rearrangement uses TRBV3-1 (or the pseudogene TRBV3-2) and TRBJ2-7; TRBD1 is a possible D gene (6 bases). The germline V gene encodes CDR1 LGHDT and CDR2 YNNKEL (reference sequence). The CDR3 extends over 18 amino acids. Trimming removed 0 bases from V and 0 bases from J, with 18 bases in between. The CDR3 nucleotides are TGTGCCAGCAGCCAAGAATCCGGGACATCTTTTAGCTCCTACGAGCAGTACTTC. Its translation: CASSQESGTSFSSYEQYF.

The chain uses TRBV19 and TRBJ2-3; D gene ambiguous. The germline gives CDR1 LNHDA, CDR2 SQIVND (reference sequence). Trimming took 4 bases from V and 6 from J, leaving 8 bases between them. The CDR3 consists of 12 residues. The CDR3 loop is CASSTTPDTQYF. CDR3 in DNA: TGTGCCAGTAGTACCACTCCTGATACGCAGTATTTT.